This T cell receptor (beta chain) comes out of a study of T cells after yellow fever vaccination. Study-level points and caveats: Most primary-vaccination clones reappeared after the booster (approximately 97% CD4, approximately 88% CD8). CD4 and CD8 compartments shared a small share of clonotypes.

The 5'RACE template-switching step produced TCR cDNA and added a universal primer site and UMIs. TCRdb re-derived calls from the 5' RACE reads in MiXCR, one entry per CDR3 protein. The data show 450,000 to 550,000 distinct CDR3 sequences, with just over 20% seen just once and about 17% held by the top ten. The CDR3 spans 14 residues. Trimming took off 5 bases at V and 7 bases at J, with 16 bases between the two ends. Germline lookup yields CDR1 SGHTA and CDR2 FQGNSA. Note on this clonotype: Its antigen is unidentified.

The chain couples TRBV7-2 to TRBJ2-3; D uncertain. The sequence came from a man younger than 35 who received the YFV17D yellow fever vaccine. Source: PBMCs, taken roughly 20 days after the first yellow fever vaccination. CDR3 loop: CASSQGPVTHTQYF. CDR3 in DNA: TGTGCCAGCAGCCAAGGCCCAGTCACCCATACGCAGTATTTT.